The clone carrying this T cell receptor beta chain was observed a few times. Its antigen is still unknown. The data are from a study of T-cell memory formation after mild COVID-19. About the research overall: The TCR clusters were mostly specific to one donor. Whole-study results and caveats: Nothing confirmed that second-wave clones peaking on day 37 were specific for SARS-CoV-2. Day 15 to 85 contracting clones showed balanced CD4/CD8; day 15 to 37 expanders favored CD4+.

The CDR3 extends over 14 amino acids. The V and J ends lost 3 bases and 8 bases respectively, with 17 bases between them. Germline V gene lookup returns CDR1 SGHRS and CDR2 YFSETQ. TCRdb re-analysed the 5' RACE reads in MiXCR, keeping a single row per CDR3 protein. The repertoire holds hundreds of thousands of distinct CDR3 sequences, around 20% seen once, with about 8.1% in the top ten. The specimen was PBMCs or a T cell subset sorted from them (not recorded which). The V gene is TRBV5-1, the J gene TRBJ1-1; D ambiguous. This sequence was found in an adult woman who had mild COVID-19 (a few samples of this study predate the infection). Cell type and time point are not known. CDR3 DNA: TGCGCCAGCAGCTCCATGCCGGCGACTGTGGAAGCTTTCTTT. It yields the protein CASSSMPATVEAFF.